These 10 T cell receptor beta chains were all obtained from the same sample, sequenced in a study of T cell responses to AZD1222 COVID-19 vaccine. The repertoire was sequenced with immunoSEQ multiplex PCR; TCRdb's copy has only in-frame clones and lacks some. The sample has approximately 100,000 clones; about 90% are singletons. This sample comprised peripheral blood, obtained on day 0 of AZD1222 vaccination. All receptors derive from an adult in good health.

Points on this clone: Relative to the germline gene, one junction end is altered; a read error may explain this. The chain has TRBV9 and TRBJ2-1; the match to TRBD2 covers 8 bases. The CDR3 covers 14 residues. Germline V gives CDR1 SGDLS, CDR2 YYNGEE. The CDR3 spells CASSPLQQSGSPVF. CDR3 in DNA: TGTGCCAGCAGCCCGTTACAACAGAGCGGGAGCCCCGTCTTC.

The rearrangement joins TRBV28 to TRBJ1-6; no reliable D call. This CDR3 region has 16 residues. V gave up 7 bases and J gave up 3 bases, with 16 bases separating them. From germline, CDR1 is MDHEN and CDR2 SYDVKM. CDR3 bases: TGTGCCAGCACCGGTGGGGTAGACGGCTATAATTCACCCCTCCACTTT. This translates into CASTGGVDGYNSPLHF.

CDR3 residues: CASSQDEGGVYGYTF. The CDR3 bases are TGCGCCAGCAGCCAAGACGAAGGAGGGGTTTACGGCTACACCTTC. The V and J genes are TRBV4-3 and TRBJ1-2; tentative D call: TRBD1 (5 bases). Trimming shortened V by 0 bases and J by 8 bases, and 16 bases separated the two germline ends. The germline CDR1 and CDR2 sequences are LGHNA and YSLEER. CDR3 size: 15 residues.

The chain couples TRBV19 to TRBJ2-2; TRBD2 agrees at 7 bases. Germline-derived CDR1 and CDR2 are LNHDA and SQIVND (reference sequence). This CDR3 is built from 15 residues. The J segment lost 3 bases and the V segment lost 6 bases, leaving 7 bases of the junction unmatched. The CDR3 coding sequence is TGTGCCAGTAGGGCTAGCGGTATATACACCGGGGAGCTGTTTTTT. This encodes CASRASGIYTGELFF.

The V call is TRBV27, the J call TRBJ1-2, with D possibly matching TRBD1 (5 bases). The CDR3 totals 15 residues. Trimming pared 3 bases from V and 4 bases from J, leaving 15 bases between. CDR1 MNHEY and CDR2 SMNVEV come from the germline V gene (reference sequence). This chain's CDR3 is CASSFLDTGSYGYTF. The CDR3 region has the DNA TGTGCCAGCAGTTTTTTGGACACAGGAAGCTATGGCTACACCTTC.

The chain couples TRBV10-3 to TRBJ1-4, with D hard to call. CDR1 and CDR2 from the germline V gene are ENHRY and SYGVKD. Trimming took off 3 bases at V and 5 bases at J, with 10 bases between the two ends. This CDR3 is built from 14 residues. CDR3 nucleotides: TGTGCCATCAGTGAAAGAGGCGGGAATGAAAAACTGTTTTTT. Its protein product is CAISERGGNEKLFF.

The chain has TRBV5-1 and TRBJ1-6; D is undetermined. This CDR3 comprises 18 residues. V shed 0 bases and J shed 0 bases, with 13 bases lying between them. Germline V gives CDR1 SGHRS, CDR2 YFSETQ. The CDR3: CASSLAGPADSYNSPLHF. DNA for the CDR3: TGCGCCAGCAGCTTGGCCGGACCAGCGGACTCCTATAATTCACCCCTCCACTTT.

The rearrangement links TRBV5-6 to TRBJ1-3; D remains ambiguous. The CDR3 consists of 19 residues. CDR1 and CDR2 (germline): SGHDT, YYEEEE. Trimming took off 5 bases at V and 2 bases at J, with 26 bases between the two ends. The CDR3 nucleotides read TGTGCCAGCAGGATACTAATAAAGGACCCCTTAGAAGCTGGAAACACCATATATTTT. This translates into CASRILIKDPLEAGNTIYF. The full variable domain, with the rest looked up from reference TRBV5-6 and TRBJ1-3, is DAGVTQSPTHLIKTRGQQVTLRCSPKSGHDTVSWYQQALGQGPQFIFQYYEEEERQRGNFPDRFSGHQFPNYSSELNVNALLLGDSALYLCASRILIKDPLEAGNTIYFGEGSWLTVV.

The chain uses TRBV9 and TRBJ2-1; 11 nucleotides agree with TRBD2. V lost 0 bases and J lost 8; bases outside the gene matches: 4. CDR1 is SGDLS, CDR2 YYNGEE, per germline. The CDR3 loop spans 15 amino acids. The CDR3 spells CASSVGLAGMYEQFF. In DNA form, the CDR3 reads TGTGCCAGCAGCGTAGGACTAGCGGGAATGTATGAGCAGTTCTTC.

This chain connects TRBV2 to TRBJ2-1; 11 nucleotides line up with TRBD2. This CDR3 is 20 amino acids long. J lost 3 bases, V lost 2 bases, and 15 bases had no gene match. Germline loops: CDR1 SNHLY, CDR2 FYNNEI. CDR3 nucleotides: TGTGCCAGCAGTGAACCCGGGACGGGGACTAGCGGAAACTACTACAATGAGCAGTTCTTC. It codes for CASSEPGTGTSGNYYNEQFF.